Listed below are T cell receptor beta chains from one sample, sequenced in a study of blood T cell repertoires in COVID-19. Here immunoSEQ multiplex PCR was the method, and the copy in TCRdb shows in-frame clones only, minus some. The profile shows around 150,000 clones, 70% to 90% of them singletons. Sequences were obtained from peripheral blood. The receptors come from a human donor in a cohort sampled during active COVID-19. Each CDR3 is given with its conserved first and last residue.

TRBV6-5,CASRPPTNSYEQYF
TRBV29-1,CSVGASGSAGELFF
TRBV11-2,CASSLVFESSYEQYF
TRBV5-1,CASSLLGQGGETQYF
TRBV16,CASSPGRVGEKLFF
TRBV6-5,CASSYGTGVPGYTF
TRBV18,CASSPQRGGGNIQYF
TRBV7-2,CASSLGSGVPNNEQFF
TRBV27,CASRPGNNQPQHF
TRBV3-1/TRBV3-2,CASRQASANRLWGATSSYEQYF
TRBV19,CASSIRSVATNEKLFF
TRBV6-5,CASSSTTSGGNEQYF
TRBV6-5,CASSYRRQETQYF
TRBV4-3,CASSRSGSTDTQYF
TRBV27,CASAESRSNQPQHF
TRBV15,CATGTVLTGELFF
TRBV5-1,CASSLGPSEQYF
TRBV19,CATRTGFNEQYF
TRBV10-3,CAISESARGQVSYEQYF
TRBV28,CASSLPGSGSRGTEAFF
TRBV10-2,CASSAGADTIYF
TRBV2,CASKRQEDEKLFF
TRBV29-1,CSVDTDRATGELFF
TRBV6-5,CASSYSMRAGQETQYF
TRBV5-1,CASSSDSRTYEQYF
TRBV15,CATSRDAFRDGYTF
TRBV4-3,CASSRQGSTDTQYF
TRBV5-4,CASSSGLAGNYEQYF
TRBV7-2,CASSFLAGGSSNEQFF
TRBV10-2,CASTTGTGEQFF
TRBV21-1,CASPGGGNQPQHF
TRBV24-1,CATGVAGRNEQFF
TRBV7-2,CASSTGLAGARGDTQYF
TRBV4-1,CASSQDILIGSSSYEQYF
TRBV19,CASSVPPGLTYTGELFF
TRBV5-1,CASSLEGAEDIQYF
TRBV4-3,CASSQVLPGEADTQYF
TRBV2,CVRGGTGVEDTQYF
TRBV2,CASSRQGSDTGELFF
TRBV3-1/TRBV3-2,CASSLSGTGDYEQYF
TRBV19,CASETGNYGYTF
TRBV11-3,CASSPGQGRTYEQYF
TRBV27,CASTTNQGENGYTF
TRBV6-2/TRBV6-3,CASSYPSPGGEPQHF
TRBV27,CASRGQGEPFDYGYTF
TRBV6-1,CASSESWGLETQYF
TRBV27,CASCRRGQGPYEQYF
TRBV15,CATSRDGETQETQYF
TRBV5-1,CASSLDGVSYNEQFF